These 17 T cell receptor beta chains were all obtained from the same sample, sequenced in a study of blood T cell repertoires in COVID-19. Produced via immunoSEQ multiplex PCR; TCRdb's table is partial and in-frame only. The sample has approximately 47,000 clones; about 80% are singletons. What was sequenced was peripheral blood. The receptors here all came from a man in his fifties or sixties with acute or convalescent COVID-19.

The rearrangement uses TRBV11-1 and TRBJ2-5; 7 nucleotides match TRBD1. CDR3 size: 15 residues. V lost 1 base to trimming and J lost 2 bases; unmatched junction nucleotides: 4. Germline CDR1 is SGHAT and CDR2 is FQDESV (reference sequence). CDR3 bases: TGTGCCAGCAGCTTAGGGTGGGGACAGCAAGAGACCCAGTACTTC. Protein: CASSLGWGQQETQYF.

Here the CDR3 DNA reads TGCGCCAGCAGCCTAATAGGTCCGCGGGGGAACACTGAAGCTTTCTTT. Protein sequence: CASSLIGPRGNTEAFF. The chain recombines TRBV5-1 with TRBJ1-1; no firm D call. The CDR3 covers 16 residues. The V end was cut by 4 bases, the J end by 1 base, with 17 bases between. CDR1 is SGHRS, CDR2 YFSETQ, per germline.

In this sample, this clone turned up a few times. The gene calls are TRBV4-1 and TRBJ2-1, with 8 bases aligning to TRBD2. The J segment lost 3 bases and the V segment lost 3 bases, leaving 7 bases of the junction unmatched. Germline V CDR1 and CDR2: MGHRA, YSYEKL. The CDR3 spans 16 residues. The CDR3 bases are TGCGCCAGCAGCCAGGGCACTAGCGGAAACTACAATGAGCAGTTCTTC. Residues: CASSQGTSGNYNEQFF.

Here the CDR3 reads CASSPPLKNYGYTF. The CDR3 nucleotides are TGTGCCAGCTCACCACCACTGAAAAACTATGGCTACACCTTC. The V gene is TRBV18, the J gene TRBJ1-2; D gene ambiguous. The CDR3 contains 14 residues. Germline assignment: CDR1 KGHSH and CDR2 LQKENI. V was trimmed by 0 bases and J by 2 bases, leaving 7 bases between them.

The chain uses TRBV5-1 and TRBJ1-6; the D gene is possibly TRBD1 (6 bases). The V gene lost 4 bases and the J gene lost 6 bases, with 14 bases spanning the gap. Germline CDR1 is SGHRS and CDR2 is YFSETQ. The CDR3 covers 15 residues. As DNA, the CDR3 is TGCGCCAGCAGCGCACAGGGTTCGCGTAATTCACCCCTCCACTTT. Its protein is CASSAQGSRNSPLHF.

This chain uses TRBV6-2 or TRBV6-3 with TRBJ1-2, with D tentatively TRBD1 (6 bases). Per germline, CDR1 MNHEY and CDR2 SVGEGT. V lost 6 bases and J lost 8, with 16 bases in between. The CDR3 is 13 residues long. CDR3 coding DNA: TGTGCCAGCAGCCGCCTCGAGGGGGAAGGCTACACCTTC. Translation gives CASSRLEGEGYTF.

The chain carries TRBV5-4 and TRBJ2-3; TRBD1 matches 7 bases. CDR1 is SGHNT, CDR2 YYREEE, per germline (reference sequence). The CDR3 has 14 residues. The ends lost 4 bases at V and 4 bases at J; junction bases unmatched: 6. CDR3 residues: CASSPTQGADTQYF. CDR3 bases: TGTGCCAGCAGCCCCACCCAGGGGGCAGATACGCAGTATTTT.

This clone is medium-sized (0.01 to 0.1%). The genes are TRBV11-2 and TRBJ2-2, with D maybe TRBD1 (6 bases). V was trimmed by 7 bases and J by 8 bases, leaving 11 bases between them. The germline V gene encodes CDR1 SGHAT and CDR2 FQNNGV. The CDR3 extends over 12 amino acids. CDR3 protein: CASNKGDGELFF. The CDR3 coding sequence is TGTGCCAGCAACAAGGGGGATGGGGAGCTGTTTTTT. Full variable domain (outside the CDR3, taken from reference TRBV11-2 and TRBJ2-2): EAGVAQSPRYKIIEKRQSVAFWCNPISGHATLYWYQQILGQGPKLLIQFQNNGVVDDSQLPKDRFSAERLKGVDSTLKIQPAKLEDSAVYLCASNKGDGELFFGEGSRLTVL.

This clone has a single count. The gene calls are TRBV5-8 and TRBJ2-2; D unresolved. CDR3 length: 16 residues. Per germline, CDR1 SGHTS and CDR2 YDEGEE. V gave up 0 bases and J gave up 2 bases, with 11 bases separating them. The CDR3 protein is CASSLGARKNTGELFF. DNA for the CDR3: TGTGCCAGCAGCTTGGGGGCCCGAAAAAACACCGGGGAGCTGTTTTTT.

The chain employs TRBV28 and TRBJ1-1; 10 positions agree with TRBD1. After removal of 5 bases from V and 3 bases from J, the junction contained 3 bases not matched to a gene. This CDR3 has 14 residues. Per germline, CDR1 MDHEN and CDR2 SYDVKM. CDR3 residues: CASSPGQGDTEAFF. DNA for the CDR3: TGTGCCAGCAGTCCCGGACAGGGGGACACTGAAGCTTTCTTT.

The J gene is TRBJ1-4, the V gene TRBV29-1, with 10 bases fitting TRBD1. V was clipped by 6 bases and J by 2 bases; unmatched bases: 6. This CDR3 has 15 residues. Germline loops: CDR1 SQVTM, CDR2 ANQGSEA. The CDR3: CSVTDRGSTNEKLFF. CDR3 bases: TGCAGCGTCACGGACAGGGGGTCTACTAATGAAAAACTGTTTTTT. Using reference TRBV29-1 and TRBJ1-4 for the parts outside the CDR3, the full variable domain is SAVISQKPSRDICQRGTSLTIQCQVDSQVTMMFWYRQQPGQSLTLIATANQGSEATYESGFVIDKFPISRPNLTFSTLTVSNMSPEDSSIYLCSVTDRGSTNEKLFFGSGTQLSVL.

The CDR3, as DNA: TGCGCCAGCAGCCGAGACAGGGGCGAGACCCAGTACTTC. This gives the protein CASSRDRGETQYF. J is TRBJ2-5 and V is TRBV10-1; 8 bases are shared with TRBD1. The V and J ends lost 6 bases and 5 bases, in that order; junction bases with no gene match: 5. The length of the CDR3 is 13 residues. Germline assignment: CDR1 WNHNN and CDR2 SYGVQD (reference sequence).

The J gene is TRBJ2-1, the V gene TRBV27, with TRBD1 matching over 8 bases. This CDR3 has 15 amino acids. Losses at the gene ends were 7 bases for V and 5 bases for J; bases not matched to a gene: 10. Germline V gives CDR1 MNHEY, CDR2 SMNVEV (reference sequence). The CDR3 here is CASNSRWDRNNEQFF. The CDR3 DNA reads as TGTGCCAGCAACTCCCGTTGGGACAGGAACAATGAGCAGTTCTTC.

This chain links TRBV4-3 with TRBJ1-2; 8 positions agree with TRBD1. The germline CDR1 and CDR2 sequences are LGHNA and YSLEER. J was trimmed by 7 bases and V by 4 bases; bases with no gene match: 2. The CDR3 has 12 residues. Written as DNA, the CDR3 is TGCGCCAGCAGCCGTGACAGGGGTGGCTACACCTTC. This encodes CASSRDRGGYTF.

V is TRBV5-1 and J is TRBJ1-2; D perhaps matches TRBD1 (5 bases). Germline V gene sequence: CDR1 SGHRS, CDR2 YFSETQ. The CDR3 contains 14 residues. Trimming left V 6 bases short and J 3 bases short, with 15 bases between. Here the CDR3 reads CASNRSPEDYGYTF. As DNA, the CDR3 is TGCGCCAGCAACAGGTCTCCTGAGGACTATGGCTACACCTTC.

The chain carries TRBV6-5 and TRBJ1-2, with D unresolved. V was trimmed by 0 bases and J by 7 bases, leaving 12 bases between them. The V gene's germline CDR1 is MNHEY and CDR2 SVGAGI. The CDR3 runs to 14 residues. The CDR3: CASSYSSPSGGYTF. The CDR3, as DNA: TGTGCCAGCAGTTACTCGAGTCCCTCCGGTGGCTACACCTTC.

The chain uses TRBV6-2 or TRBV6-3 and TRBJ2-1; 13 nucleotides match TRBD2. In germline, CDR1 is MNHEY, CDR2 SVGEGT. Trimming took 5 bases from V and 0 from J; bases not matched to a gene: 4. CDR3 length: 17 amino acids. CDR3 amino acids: CASSTGLAGSSYNEQFF. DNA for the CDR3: TGTGCCAGCAGTACGGGACTAGCGGGGAGCTCCTACAATGAGCAGTTCTTC.